This T cell receptor beta chain was profiled in a study of blood T cell repertoires in COVID-19. CDR1 and CDR2 (germline): KGHSH, LQKENI. The CDR3 sequence is 16 residues long. V lost 6 bases to trimming and J lost 6 bases; unmatched junction nucleotides: 14. The data were produced by immunoSEQ multiplex PCR, yet TCRdb's version contains in-frame clones alone and is incomplete. In the table there are 140,000 to 150,000 clones, just under 85% of which are singletons. The chain couples TRBV18 to TRBJ2-1; TRBD1 matches 7 bases. The clonotype was recovered from a woman between 35 and 50 years old who had recovered from COVID-19. Source material: PBMCs or T cells enriched from blood (not recorded which). Here the CDR3 reads CASSPEGTVRSNEQFF. The DNA of the CDR3 is TGTGCCAGCTCCCCAGAAGGGACAGTGCGGAGCAATGAGCAGTTCTTC. Based on the CDR3 plus reference TRBV18 and TRBJ2-1, the full variable domain is NAGVMQNPRHLVRRRGQEARLRCSPMKGHSHVYWYRQLPEEGLKFMVYLQKENIIDESGMPKERFSAEFPKEGPSILRIQQVVRGDSAAYFCASSPEGTVRSNEQFFGPGTRLTVL.